A single sample is the source of the 10 T cell receptor beta chains below, sequenced in a study of CD8 T cells in ankylosing spondylitis. TCRdb passed the 5' RACE reads through MiXCR, listing each CDR3 protein once. The table lists about 220,000 distinct CDR3 sequences, roughly 26% of them singletons. The specimen was blood, either unsorted or a sorted T cell fraction (not recorded which). Receptors originate from a male donor with ankylosing spondylitis or in good health (not recorded which).

This clonotype was seen many times. The chain recombines TRBV20-1 with TRBJ1-1; D is uncertain. Germline values: CDR1 DFQATT, CDR2 SNEGSKA (reference sequence). V lost 6 bases and J 3 bases, leaving 17 bases between the germline ends. The CDR3 totals 14 residues. The CDR3 nucleotides read TGCAGTGCGGGGTCCTTAGGTGGGGACACTGAAGCTTTCTTT. It specifies CSAGSLGGDTEAFF.

This clonotype showed up many times. The chain has TRBV12-3 or TRBV12-4 and TRBJ2-1; 11 bases agree with TRBD2. The length of the CDR3 is 15 residues. V lost 6 bases and J lost 10; bases outside the gene matches: 11. The CDR3 DNA follows: TGTGCCAGCAGCCCCCCTAGCGGGAGGTCAAGAGAGCAGTTCTTC. Protein product: CASSPPSGRSREQFF.

At least ten counts were recorded for this clonotype. J is TRBJ2-3 and V is TRBV10-3; the match to TRBD2 covers 9 bases. Germline assignment: CDR1 ENHRY and CDR2 SYGVKD. V lost 10 bases, J lost 0 bases, and 5 bases stayed unmatched. The CDR3 is 14 residues long. CDR3 loop: CATISGRSTDTQYF. The CDR3 nucleotides read TGTGCCACCATTAGCGGGAGAAGCACAGATACGCAGTATTTT.

This clonotype was seen only a few times. The CDR3 spells CASSESERETQYF. The CDR3 nucleotides read TGCGCCAGCAGTGAAAGTGAGCGAGAGACCCAGTACTTC. V usage is TRBV10-1 and J usage is TRBJ2-5, with unresolved D. The CDR3 consists of 13 residues. Germline assignment: CDR1 WNHNN and CDR2 SYGVQD (reference sequence). V was shortened by 3 bases and J by 4 bases, with 9 bases between the two germline ends.

Remarks on this clonotype: This sequence may be a read error, since a much larger clone differs from it by one base. The chain carries TRBV20-1 and TRBJ2-7; TRBD2 aligns across 10 bases. The CDR3 length is 15 residues. Germline V gene lookup returns CDR1 DFQATT and CDR2 SNEGSKA (reference sequence). Unmatched junction bases numbered 8, after V lost 2 bases and J lost 4 bases. This CDR3 is CSARNGTSVGYEQYF. For the CDR3, the DNA is TGCAGTGCTAGAAATGGGACTAGCGTGGGGTACGAGCAGTACTTC.

This clonotype has ten or more counts. The chain employs TRBV10-3 and TRBJ2-5; TRBD1 aligns across 8 bases. The CDR3 consists of 13 residues. Germline loops: CDR1 ENHRY, CDR2 SYGVKD. V lost 11 bases and J lost 1; bases outside the gene matches: 6. The CDR3 spells CAAADRGQETQYF. The CDR3 nucleotides read TGTGCCGCAGCCGACAGGGGCCAAGAGACCCAGTACTTC.

The CDR3: CAISVTSGNNEQFF. CDR3 nucleotide sequence: TGTGCCATCAGTGTAACTAGCGGGAACAATGAGCAGTTCTTC. The chain uses TRBV10-3 and TRBJ2-1; TRBD2 agrees at 10 bases. J was trimmed by 5 bases and V by 4 bases; bases with no gene match: 2. CDR3 size: 14 residues. Germline V gene sequence: CDR1 ENHRY, CDR2 SYGVKD.

The CDR3 sequence: CASSMRRDNEQFF. DNA for the CDR3: TGTGCCAGCAGCATGCGACGGGACAATGAGCAGTTCTTC. The J gene is TRBJ2-1, the V gene TRBV13; no clear D gene. Germline CDR1 and CDR2: PRHDT and FYEKMQ (reference sequence). The CDR3 length is 13 residues. V lost 5 bases and J 5 bases, leaving 10 bases between the germline ends. Full variable domain (missing parts from reference TRBV13 and TRBJ2-1): AAGVIQSPRHLIKEKRETATLKCYPIPRHDTVYWYQQGPGQDPQFLISFYEKMQSDKGSIPDRFSAQQFSDYHSELNMSSLELGDSALYFCASSMRRDNEQFFGPGTRLTVL.

This clonotype turned up a few times. The genes are TRBV12-3 or TRBV12-4 and TRBJ2-7; TRBD2 aligns across 8 bases. The CDR3 contains 16 residues. V was clipped by 8 bases and J by 5 bases; unmatched bases: 17. DNA of the CDR3: TGTGCCAGCGGATACCTTGGGACGGGAGGGAGGAACGAGCAGTACTTC. This gives the protein CASGYLGTGGRNEQYF.

The rearrangement links TRBV20-1 to TRBJ2-2; 7 bases map to TRBD2. Germline CDR1 and CDR2: DFQATT and SNEGSKA (reference sequence). This CDR3 has 16 residues. Trimming at V came to 3 bases and at J to 4 bases, leaving 11 bases not matched to a gene. The CDR3, as DNA: TGCAGTGCTAGGGGGCTAGGCGGGAGTACCACCGGGGAGCTGTTTTTT. Amino acids: CSARGLGGSTTGELFF.